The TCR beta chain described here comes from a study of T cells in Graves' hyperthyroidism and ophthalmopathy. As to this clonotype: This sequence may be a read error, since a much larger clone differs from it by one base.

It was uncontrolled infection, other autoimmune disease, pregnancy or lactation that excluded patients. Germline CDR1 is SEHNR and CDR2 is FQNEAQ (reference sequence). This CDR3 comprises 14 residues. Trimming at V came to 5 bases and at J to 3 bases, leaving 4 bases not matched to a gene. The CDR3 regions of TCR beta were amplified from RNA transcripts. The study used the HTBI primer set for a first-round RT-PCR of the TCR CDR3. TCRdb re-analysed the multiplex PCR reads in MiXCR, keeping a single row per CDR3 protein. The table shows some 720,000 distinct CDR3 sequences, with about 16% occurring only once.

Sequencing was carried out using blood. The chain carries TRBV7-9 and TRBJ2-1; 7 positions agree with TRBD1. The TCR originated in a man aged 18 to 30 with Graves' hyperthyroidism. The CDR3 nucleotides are TGTGCCAGCAGCCAAGACAGGGTCTACAATGAGCAGTTCTTC. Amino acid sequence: CASSQDRVYNEQFF.